This T cell receptor (beta chain) was sequenced during a study of shared clonotypes between healthy human individuals. Method: immunoSEQ multiplex PCR; TCRdb's copy keeps in-frame clones and lacks some. Here the sample spans roughly 200,000 clones, 65% to 70% being singletons. V was trimmed by 4 bases and J by 4 bases, leaving 17 bases between them. CDR3 size: 15 residues. CDR1 is MNHEY, CDR2 SMNVEV, per germline (reference sequence). Negatively enriched CD4+ T cells were divided by CD45RA into naive and memory. The rearrangement joins TRBV27 to TRBJ2-7; a possible D gene is TRBD2 (6 bases). This TCR came from a man aged 25 to 40 in good health. Sequencing was performed on memory CD4+ T cells sorted from blood. Regarding subset: CD45RA-negative fraction. CDR3 amino acids: CASSYGDFGVYEQYF. The DNA for the CDR3 is TGTGCCAGCAGTTACGGGGACTTCGGGGTATACGAGCAGTACTTC.